This is a list of T cell receptor beta chains from one sample in a study of blood T cell repertoires in COVID-19. Assay used: immunoSEQ multiplex PCR; TCRdb lists only in-frame clones, some missing. There are about 100,000 clones in the sample; around nine tenths occur only once, and over 2% lies in the top ten. The source material was peripheral blood. Receptor source: a man aged 45-65 years with active COVID-19. Both conserved end residues are part of each CDR3. The D gene is left open where the match is weak. The size field is filled for only some rows; it gives once, few, many or a size class.

j_gene: TRBJ2-3; v_gene: TRBV4-3; abundance: once; d_gene: -; CDR3aa: CASSHEGTSTDTQYF; CDR3nt: TGCGCCAGCAGCCACGAGGGGACTAGCACAGATACGCAGTATTTT
j_gene: TRBJ2-1; v_gene: TRBV11-1; abundance: -; d_gene: -; CDR3aa: CASSLSQGVQNNEQFF; CDR3nt: TGTGCCAGCAGCTTATCCCAAGGGGTTCAGAATAATGAGCAGTTCTTC
j_gene: TRBJ2-1; v_gene: TRBV30; abundance: -; d_gene: TRBD2; CDR3aa: CAWTLGGEQFF; CDR3nt: TGTGCCTGGACTCTCGGGGGGGAGCAGTTCTTC
j_gene: TRBJ2-2; v_gene: TRBV5-1; abundance: -; d_gene: -; CDR3aa: CASSLNAGELFF; CDR3nt: TGCGCCAGCAGCCTAAACGCCGGGGAGCTGTTTTTT
j_gene: TRBJ1-2; v_gene: TRBV5-6; abundance: once; d_gene: TRBD1; CDR3aa: CASSLRTGTYGYTF; CDR3nt: TGTGCCAGCAGCCTTCGGACAGGGACCTATGGCTACACCTTC
j_gene: TRBJ2-5; v_gene: TRBV7-9; abundance: -; d_gene: -; CDR3aa: CASSLQTGMETQYF; CDR3nt: TGTGCCAGCAGCCTCCAAACGGGGATGGAGACCCAGTACTTC
j_gene: TRBJ2-7; v_gene: TRBV5-1; abundance: -; d_gene: TRBD2; CDR3aa: CASGGLARGRGLYEQYF; CDR3nt: TGCGCCAGCGGGGGACTAGCGCGAGGCCGGGGTCTCTACGAGCAGTACTTC
j_gene: TRBJ2-3; v_gene: TRBV7-2; abundance: -; d_gene: -; CDR3aa: CASSLQGLRNTDTQYF; CDR3nt: TGTGCCAGCAGCCTACAAGGACTAAGAAACACAGATACGCAGTATTTT
j_gene: TRBJ2-7; v_gene: TRBV7-2; abundance: -; d_gene: TRBD2; CDR3aa: CASSSLAGFGYEQYF; CDR3nt: TGTGCCAGCAGCTCATTAGCGGGATTTGGCTACGAGCAGTACTTC
j_gene: TRBJ1-5; v_gene: TRBV19; abundance: -; d_gene: -; CDR3aa: CASSMSGYSNQPQHF; CDR3nt: TGTGCCAGTAGTATGTCGGGGTATAGCAATCAGCCCCAGCATTTT
j_gene: TRBJ1-2; v_gene: TRBV12-1; abundance: -; d_gene: -; CDR3aa: CARATGGSYGYTF; CDR3nt: TGTGCCAGGGCGACAGGGGGATCCTATGGCTACACCTTC
j_gene: TRBJ2-3; v_gene: TRBV27; abundance: -; d_gene: TRBD1; CDR3aa: CASSLLGVGTGGDTDTQYF; CDR3nt: TGTGCCAGCAGTTTATTAGGGGTCGGGACAGGGGGCGATACAGATACGCAGTATTTT
j_gene: TRBJ1-1; v_gene: TRBV20-1; abundance: once; d_gene: -; CDR3aa: CSASPSGGTEAFF; CDR3nt: TGCAGTGCTAGTCCGTCGGGGGGGACTGAAGCTTTCTTT
j_gene: TRBJ2-1; v_gene: TRBV11-2; abundance: -; d_gene: TRBD2; CDR3aa: CASSFIAGGDNEQFF; CDR3nt: TGTGCCAGCAGCTTTATAGCGGGGGGGGACAATGAGCAGTTCTTC
j_gene: TRBJ1-5; v_gene: TRBV6-1; abundance: -; d_gene: TRBD1; CDR3aa: CASSEWGTDNQPQHF; CDR3nt: TGTGCCAGCAGTGAATGGGGGACAGACAATCAGCCCCAGCATTTT
j_gene: TRBJ2-1; v_gene: TRBV3-1/TRBV3-2; abundance: -; d_gene: TRBD1; CDR3aa: CASSSGQGVYNEQFF; CDR3nt: TGTGCCAGCAGCTCGGGACAGGGTGTCTACAATGAGCAGTTCTTC
j_gene: TRBJ2-1; v_gene: TRBV11-3; abundance: -; d_gene: -; CDR3aa: CASSLDRETEQFF; CDR3nt: TGTGCCAGCAGCTTAGACCGGGAGACTGAGCAGTTCTTC
j_gene: TRBJ1-3; v_gene: TRBV25-1; abundance: -; d_gene: -; CDR3aa: CASSEGGEGYSGNTIYF; CDR3nt: TGTGCCAGCAGTGAGGGGGGTGAGGGGTATTCTGGAAACACCATATATTTT
j_gene: TRBJ1-4; v_gene: TRBV5-6; abundance: -; d_gene: -; CDR3aa: CASSLGGRGPEKLFF; CDR3nt: TGTGCCAGCAGCTTGGGGGGCAGGGGACCTGAAAAACTGTTTTTT
j_gene: TRBJ1-5; v_gene: TRBV7-8; abundance: -; d_gene: -; CDR3aa: CASSPLPGSNQPQHF; CDR3nt: TGTGCCAGCAGCCCCCTACCGGGTAGCAATCAGCCCCAGCATTTT
j_gene: TRBJ1-3; v_gene: TRBV10-3; abundance: -; d_gene: -; CDR3aa: CAITSDSGNTIYF; CDR3nt: TGTGCCATCACCTCAGACTCTGGAAACACCATATATTTT
j_gene: TRBJ1-2; v_gene: TRBV2; abundance: -; d_gene: -; CDR3aa: CASSKQGFLDYGYTF; CDR3nt: TGTGCCAGCAGTAAGCAGGGATTTTTAGACTATGGCTACACCTTC
j_gene: TRBJ2-5; v_gene: TRBV7-2; abundance: -; d_gene: TRBD1; CDR3aa: CASSPMVGGERETQYF; CDR3nt: TGTGCCAGCAGCCCGATGGTAGGGGGCGAACGAGAGACCCAGTACTTC
j_gene: TRBJ2-1; v_gene: TRBV7-2; abundance: -; d_gene: TRBD1; CDR3aa: CASSLDRGVEFF; CDR3nt: TGTGCCAGCAGCTTGGACAGGGGAGTTGAGTTCTTC
j_gene: TRBJ1-2; v_gene: TRBV5-4; abundance: -; d_gene: TRBD1; CDR3aa: CASSTQRQGYGYTF; CDR3nt: TGTGCCAGCAGCACCCAGAGACAGGGCTATGGCTACACCTTC
j_gene: TRBJ2-5; v_gene: TRBV27; abundance: -; d_gene: TRBD2; CDR3aa: CASRERGAWETQYF; CDR3nt: TGTGCCAGCCGGGAGCGGGGGGCCTGGGAGACCCAGTACTTC
j_gene: TRBJ2-5; v_gene: TRBV7-8; abundance: once; d_gene: TRBD1; CDR3aa: CASSLSDRAETQYF; CDR3nt: TGTGCCAGCAGCTTATCCGACAGGGCCGAGACCCAGTACTTC
j_gene: TRBJ1-1; v_gene: TRBV25-1; abundance: -; d_gene: -; CDR3aa: CASSETGFTEAFF; CDR3nt: TGTGCCAGCAGTGAAACAGGGTTTACTGAAGCTTTCTTT
j_gene: TRBJ1-4; v_gene: TRBV2; abundance: once; d_gene: -; CDR3aa: CATNSLPTNEKLFF; CDR3nt: TGTGCCACCAACAGTCTTCCAACTAATGAAAAACTGTTTTTT
j_gene: TRBJ1-3; v_gene: TRBV3-1/TRBV3-2; abundance: -; d_gene: -; CDR3aa: CASSQGTRGGNTIYF; CDR3nt: TGTGCCAGCAGCCAGGGGACACGGGGAGGAAACACCATATATTTT
j_gene: TRBJ2-5; v_gene: TRBV15; abundance: -; d_gene: -; CDR3aa: CATSRDHFGALASLAPQETQYF; CDR3nt: TGTGCCACCAGCAGAGATCACTTCGGGGCCCTAGCCTCCCTAGCGCCCCAAGAGACCCAGTACTTC
j_gene: TRBJ1-5; v_gene: TRBV23-1; abundance: -; d_gene: -; CDR3aa: CASPGGGNQPQHF; CDR3nt: TGCGCCAGCCCGGGGGGGGGCAATCAGCCCCAGCATTTT
j_gene: TRBJ1-6; v_gene: TRBV7-9; abundance: -; d_gene: TRBD1; CDR3aa: CASSSGTGSNSPLHF; CDR3nt: TGTGCCAGCAGCTCCGGGACAGGATCAAATTCACCCCTCCACTTT
j_gene: TRBJ1-1; v_gene: TRBV3-1/TRBV3-2; abundance: -; d_gene: TRBD1; CDR3aa: CASSQSFLDRGLNTEAFF; CDR3nt: TGTGCCAGCAGCCAATCCTTCTTGGACAGGGGGTTGAACACTGAAGCTTTCTTT
j_gene: TRBJ2-1; v_gene: TRBV7-9; abundance: -; d_gene: TRBD2; CDR3aa: CASSSPRLAGGWWDEQFF; CDR3nt: TGTGCCAGCAGCTCCCCGCGACTAGCGGGGGGGTGGTGGGATGAGCAGTTCTTC
j_gene: TRBJ2-7; v_gene: TRBV19; abundance: -; d_gene: TRBD2; CDR3aa: CASSIVLAQSYEQYF; CDR3nt: TGTGCCAGTAGTATAGTACTAGCGCAATCCTACGAGCAGTACTTC
j_gene: TRBJ2-5; v_gene: TRBV5-4; abundance: once; d_gene: TRBD1; CDR3aa: CASSSSRGSETQYF; CDR3nt: TGTGCCAGCAGCTCAAGCAGGGGGTCGGAGACCCAGTACTTC
j_gene: TRBJ2-7; v_gene: TRBV6-5; abundance: -; d_gene: -; CDR3aa: CASSYSGRERRYF; CDR3nt: TGTGCCAGCAGTTACTCGGGGCGAGAAAGGCGGTACTTC
j_gene: TRBJ2-2; v_gene: TRBV7-9; abundance: -; d_gene: -; CDR3aa: CASSLRTLLQNTGELFF; CDR3nt: TGTGCCAGCAGCTTGCGGACTCTCCTTCAAAACACCGGGGAGCTGTTTTTT
j_gene: TRBJ2-7; v_gene: TRBV28; abundance: once; d_gene: TRBD1; CDR3aa: CASRQGPYEQYF; CDR3nt: TGTGCCAGCAGACAGGGGCCCTACGAGCAGTACTTC
j_gene: TRBJ1-5; v_gene: TRBV6-6; abundance: few; d_gene: TRBD1; CDR3aa: CASSKSRQGFDQPQHF; CDR3nt: TGTGCCAGCAGTAAATCCCGACAGGGGTTTGATCAGCCCCAGCATTTT
j_gene: TRBJ1-2; v_gene: TRBV19; abundance: -; d_gene: -; CDR3aa: CASSPQAWGYTF; CDR3nt: TGTGCCAGTAGTCCTCAGGCGTGGGGCTACACCTTC
j_gene: TRBJ1-6; v_gene: TRBV5-4; abundance: -; d_gene: -; CDR3aa: CASSLDNSPLHF; CDR3nt: TGTGCCAGCAGCCTAGATAATTCACCCCTCCACTTT
j_gene: TRBJ2-1; v_gene: TRBV9; abundance: -; d_gene: -; CDR3aa: CASSATSQPYNEQFF; CDR3nt: TGTGCCAGCAGTGCAACTAGCCAGCCCTACAATGAGCAGTTCTTC
j_gene: TRBJ1-1; v_gene: TRBV9; abundance: -; d_gene: -; CDR3aa: CASSPDRQNTEAFF; CDR3nt: TGTGCCAGCAGCCCTGACAGGCAAAACACTGAAGCTTTCTTT
j_gene: TRBJ2-5; v_gene: TRBV7-9; abundance: -; d_gene: TRBD2; CDR3aa: CASSLGASGAETQYF; CDR3nt: TGTGCCAGCAGCCTAGGGGCTAGCGGGGCGGAGACCCAGTACTTC
j_gene: TRBJ2-7; v_gene: TRBV19; abundance: -; d_gene: TRBD1; CDR3aa: CASSIYGDRGYEQYF; CDR3nt: TGTGCCAGTAGTATATACGGGGACAGGGGGTACGAGCAGTACTTC
j_gene: TRBJ2-1; v_gene: TRBV7-9; abundance: -; d_gene: TRBD2; CDR3aa: CASSPLVVQRGGISNEQFF; CDR3nt: TGTGCCAGCAGCCCCTTAGTAGTCCAGCGGGGGGGCATTTCCAATGAGCAGTTCTTC
j_gene: TRBJ1-5; v_gene: TRBV19; abundance: -; d_gene: TRBD1; CDR3aa: CASSIGRTGGLVPQHF; CDR3nt: TGTGCCAGTAGTATAGGGAGGACAGGTGGCCTGGTCCCCCAGCATTTT
j_gene: TRBJ2-3; v_gene: TRBV19; abundance: -; d_gene: -; CDR3aa: CASSIEASGTDTQYF; CDR3nt: TGTGCCAGTAGTATAGAGGCTAGCGGCACAGATACGCAGTATTTT
j_gene: TRBJ2-5; v_gene: TRBV30; abundance: -; d_gene: -; CDR3aa: CAWSVGGARETQYF; CDR3nt: TGTGCCTGGAGTGTTGGGGGGGCCCGAGAGACCCAGTACTTC
j_gene: TRBJ1-4; v_gene: TRBV27; abundance: -; d_gene: TRBD1; CDR3aa: CASSRGTAATNEKLFF; CDR3nt: TGTGCCAGCAGTCGCGGGACAGCTGCAACTAATGAAAAACTGTTTTTT
j_gene: TRBJ2-5; v_gene: TRBV6-5; abundance: -; d_gene: TRBD1; CDR3aa: CASSSGQGSWTQYF; CDR3nt: TGTGCCAGCAGCTCTGGACAGGGGTCCTGGACCCAGTACTTC
j_gene: TRBJ2-3; v_gene: TRBV18; abundance: -; d_gene: TRBD2; CDR3aa: CASSLSSGGTIDTQYF; CDR3nt: TGTGCCAGCTCGCTCTCTAGCGGGGGGACTATAGATACGCAGTATTTT